The 4 T cell receptor beta chains listed next were all sequenced from one sample in a study of CXCR3-negative and CXCR3-positive naive CD8 T cells. Researchers prepared the TRB cDNA libraries using 5' RACE with UMI labels. From the 5' RACE reads, TCRdb lists one entry per CDR3 protein and no DNA. Its clone listing holds 46,000 or so distinct CDR3 sequences. Sequencing was carried out using naive CXCR3- CD8+ T cells from blood. This sample's subset: CD45RO-CCR7+CD27+CD95- naive CD8+ T cells lacking CXCR3 (TNR3-). These receptors all stem from a human donor in good health. Some clones in this sample may be carry-over from other donors' samples.

This chain uses TRBV20-1 with TRBJ2-1; TCRdb names TRBD1, which stays unverified in the absence of DNA. The germline gives CDR1 DFQATT, CDR2 SNEGSKA (reference sequence). The CDR3 totals 14 residues. The CDR3 reads CSARFFGGRDEQFF.

This chain links TRBV5-1 with TRBJ2-7. CDR1 is SGHRS, CDR2 YFSETQ, per germline. The CDR3 consists of 14 residues. The CDR3 is CASSLGGGSYEQYF.

The chain carries TRBV29-1 and TRBJ2-5; without DNA, the TCRdb call of TRBD1 cannot be checked. CDR3 size: 13 residues. Germline CDR1 and CDR2: SQVTM and ANQGSEA. CDR3: CSDLTENQETQYF.

This chain links TRBV10-3 with TRBJ2-1; with no DNA, the TCRdb D assignment of TRBD2 cannot be verified. This CDR3 is built from 19 residues. Germline lookup yields CDR1 ENHRY and CDR2 SYGVKD. The CDR3 region is CAISDPGLAGAHDYNEQFF.